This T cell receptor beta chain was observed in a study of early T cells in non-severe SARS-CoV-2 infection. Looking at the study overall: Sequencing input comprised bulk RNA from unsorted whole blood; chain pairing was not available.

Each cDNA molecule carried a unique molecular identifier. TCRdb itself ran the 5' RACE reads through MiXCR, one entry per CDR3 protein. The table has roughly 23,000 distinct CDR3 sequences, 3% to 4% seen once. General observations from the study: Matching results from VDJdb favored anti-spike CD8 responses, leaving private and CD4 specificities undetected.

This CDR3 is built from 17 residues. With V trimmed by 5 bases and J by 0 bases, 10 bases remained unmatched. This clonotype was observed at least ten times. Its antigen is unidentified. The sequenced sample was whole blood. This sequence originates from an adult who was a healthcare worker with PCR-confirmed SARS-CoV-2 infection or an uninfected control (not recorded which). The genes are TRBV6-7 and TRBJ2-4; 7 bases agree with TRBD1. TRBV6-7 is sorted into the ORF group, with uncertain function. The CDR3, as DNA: TGTGCCAGCAGTCCCTCGACAGGGTCGTTAGCCAAAAACATTCAGTACTTC. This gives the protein CASSPSTGSLAKNIQYF.